A selection of T cell receptor beta chains follows, all from one sample in a study of shared clonotypes between healthy human individuals. Produced via immunoSEQ multiplex PCR; TCRdb's table is partial and in-frame only. The repertoire has approximately 2.5 million clones, more than 85% of them found once; the top ten carry 0.36%. Sequencing input: naive CD4+ T cells from PBMCs. These receptors all come from a young man in good health. Some clones in this sample may be carry-over from other donors' samples. The CDR3 runs from the conserved cysteine through the conserved F or W. The order of the fields is clone size, D gene, J gene, V gene, CDR3 protein, CDR3 DNA. D genes are given only for firm matches. The listing skips clone size in some rows; elsewhere it reads once, few, many or a size class.

. . TRBJ2-1 TRBV27 CASSLYAVSSYNEQFF TGTGCCAGCAGTTTATATGCCGTAAGCTCCTACAATGAGCAGTTCTTC
. . TRBJ1-1 TRBV30 CAWSATRGKNTEAFF TGTGCCTGGAGTGCCACGAGGGGGAAAAACACTGAAGCTTTCTTT
once . TRBJ2-3 TRBV28 CASSFNQHTDTQYF TGTGCCAGCAGTTTTAACCAGCACACAGATACGCAGTATTTT
. . TRBJ1-3 TRBV11-1 CASSYSRGATSGNTIYF TGTGCCAGCAGCTATAGTCGGGGCGCAACCTCTGGAAACACCATATATTTT
. . TRBJ2-7 TRBV9 CASSADDLKQYF TGTGCCAGCAGCGCGGACGACTTGAAGCAGTACTTC
. . TRBJ2-3 TRBV27 CASHKQHTDTQYF TGTGCCAGCCATAAACAACACACAGATACGCAGTATTTT
. TRBD2 TRBJ2-1 TRBV7-2 CASSPMGLAGGEQFF TGTGCCAGCAGCCCCATGGGACTAGCGGGAGGGGAGCAGTTCTTC
. . TRBJ1-2 TRBV5-1 CASSRAGRDNYGYTF TGCGCCAGCAGCCGAGCAGGACGGGATAACTATGGCTACACCTTC
. . TRBJ2-7 TRBV4-2 CASSQDSTGSYEQYF TGTGCCAGCAGCCAAGATTCAACAGGGAGCTACGAGCAGTACTTC
. . TRBJ1-2 TRBV28 CASIDPQLSGLNYGYTF TGTGCCAGCATAGATCCCCAACTGTCGGGGCTAAACTATGGCTACACCTTC
. . TRBJ2-6 TRBV10-3 CAIKLSGANVLTF TGTGCCATCAAGCTCTCTGGGGCCAACGTCCTGACTTTC
. TRBD2 TRBJ2-1 TRBV5-4 CASRGGGPSEQFF TGTGCCAGCCGGGGGGGAGGGCCGAGTGAGCAGTTCTTC
. TRBD1 TRBJ1-2 TRBV5-1 CASSLVNRGQGYGYTF TGCGCCAGCAGCTTGGTCAACAGGGGGCAAGGCTATGGCTACACCTTC
. TRBD1 TRBJ2-4 TRBV28 CASSPGQVLAKNIQYF TGTGCCAGCAGTCCGGGACAGGTGCTAGCCAAAAACATTCAGTACTTC
. . TRBJ2-2 TRBV7-3 CASSPLSAANTGELFF TGTGCCAGCAGCCCCTTATCGGCAGCGAACACCGGGGAGCTGTTTTTT
. TRBD1 TRBJ1-1 TRBV18 CASSPARQGDTEAFF TGTGCCAGCTCCCCGGCGCGACAGGGAGACACTGAAGCTTTCTTT
few . TRBJ1-1 TRBV19 CASRDDRTNTEAFF TGTGCCAGTAGGGATGACAGGACGAACACTGAAGCTTTCTTT
. . TRBJ1-1 TRBV28 CASSLEAEAFF TGTGCCAGCAGTTTGGAGGCTGAAGCTTTCTTT
. TRBD1 TRBJ2-7 TRBV28 CASEKQGAAYEQYF TGTGCCAGCGAAAAACAGGGGGCTGCCTACGAGCAGTACTTC
. TRBD1 TRBJ2-7 TRBV6-6 CASTGTAYEQYF TGTGCCAGCACCGGGACAGCCTACGAGCAGTACTTC
few . TRBJ2-2 TRBV7-3 CASSALGPNTGELFF TGTGCCAGCAGCGCACTTGGACCGAACACCGGGGAGCTGTTTTTT
. . TRBJ2-1 TRBV25-1 CASSVAGNEQFF TGTGCCAGCAGCGTTGCAGGCAATGAGCAGTTCTTC
. . TRBJ1-1 TRBV21-1 CASSKVPGRREAFF TGTGCCAGCAGCAAAGTCCCGGGGAGAAGGGAAGCTTTCTTT
. . TRBJ1-5 TRBV7-2 CASSLSGTENQPQHF TGTGCCAGCAGCTTAAGTGGGACGGAGAATCAGCCCCAGCATTTT
. . TRBJ2-1 TRBV5-1 CASSLVVGGATEQFF TGCGCCAGCAGCTTGGTAGTGGGTGGGGCTACTGAGCAGTTCTTC
. TRBD2 TRBJ2-7 TRBV6-6 CASLASGSGAYEQYF TGTGCCAGTCTCGCTAGCGGGAGTGGAGCCTACGAGCAGTACTTC
. . TRBJ1-2 TRBV19 CAIQLAYGYTF TGTGCCATTCAACTGGCCTATGGCTACACCTTC
. TRBD2 TRBJ2-1 TRBV6-1 CASSGPLAGGKNEQFF TGTGCCAGCAGTGGACCGCTAGCGGGAGGTAAAAATGAGCAGTTCTTC
. TRBD1 TRBJ2-3 TRBV7-9 CAGAVGKGATDTQYF TGTGCCGGCGCCGTGGGGAAGGGGGCCACAGATACGCAGTATTTT
. . TRBJ1-3 TRBV2 CASSALGPSSGNTIYF TGTGCCAGCAGTGCGCTAGGCCCGAGCTCTGGAAACACCATATATTTT
. . TRBJ2-3 TRBV29-1 CSVAGGPSTDTQYF TGCAGCGTTGCTGGCGGACCTAGCACAGATACGCAGTATTTT
. TRBD2 TRBJ2-7 TRBV6-1 CASTGGLADYEQYF TGTGCCAGCACCGGAGGACTAGCGGACTACGAGCAGTACTTC
. TRBD2 TRBJ2-7 TRBV18 CASSPRGGSSGEQYF TGTGCCAGCTCACCCCGGGGCGGGAGTTCTGGCGAGCAGTACTTC
once . TRBJ2-1 TRBV15 CATSRGPKGSYNEQFF TGTGCCACCAGCAGAGGCCCGAAGGGGTCCTACAATGAGCAGTTCTTC
. . TRBJ2-4 TRBV10-3 CAIRDASIAKNIQYF TGTGCCATCAGGGACGCGTCAATAGCCAAAAACATTCAGTACTTC
. TRBD2 TRBJ2-7 TRBV4-1 CASSRGAGDSYEQYF TGCGCCAGCAGCCGAGGAGCGGGAGACTCCTACGAGCAGTACTTC
. TRBD2 TRBJ2-2 TRBV4-2 CASSQDITSGSDTGELFF TGTGCCAGCAGCCAAGATATAACTAGCGGGAGTGACACCGGGGAGCTGTTTTTT
. . TRBJ1-5 TRBV6-6 CASCGGQGNQPQHF TGTGCCAGCTGCGGGGGCCAGGGGAATCAGCCCCAGCATTTT
. . TRBJ2-5 TRBV19 CASSIDNVGLAETQYF TGTGCCAGTAGTATAGATAACGTGGGACTCGCAGAGACCCAGTACTTC